The 22 T cell receptor beta chains below come from one sample, sequenced in a study of T cell responses to AZD1222 COVID-19 vaccine. Profiling relied on immunoSEQ multiplex PCR, and the TCRdb table lists in-frame clones only, not all of them. The sample has 100,000 to 150,000 clones; approximately 94% are singletons. The sequencing here drew on peripheral blood, taken on day 0 of AZD1222 vaccination. The receptors originated from an adult in good health.

J is TRBJ2-3 and V is TRBV5-5; 8 bases are shared with TRBD1. This CDR3 is built from 14 residues. In germline, CDR1 is SGHKS, CDR2 YYEKEE (reference sequence). With V trimmed by 4 bases and J by 3 bases, 4 bases remained unmatched. CDR3 in amino acids: CASSVGQGTDTQYF. In DNA form, the CDR3 reads TGTGCCAGCAGCGTCGGACAGGGTACAGATACGCAGTATTTT.

This chain uses TRBV18 with TRBJ2-3; tentative D call: TRBD2 (6 bases). This CDR3 comprises 12 residues. V was trimmed by 5 bases and J by 8 bases, leaving 11 bases between them. CDR1 is KGHSH, CDR2 LQKENI, per germline. The chain's CDR3 is CASSAGTPTQYF. DNA for the CDR3: TGTGCCAGCTCAGCGGGGACTCCTACGCAGTATTTT.

The J gene is TRBJ1-2, the V gene TRBV7-9; D gene ambiguous. Germline values: CDR1 SEHNR, CDR2 FQNEAQ (reference sequence). V was shortened by 0 bases and J by 7 bases, with 9 bases between the two germline ends. The CDR3 runs 13 residues. DNA of the CDR3: TGTGCCAGCAGCTTAGCAGTGGGAAGTGGCTACACCTTC. Amino acid sequence: CASSLAVGSGYTF.

This chain links TRBV6-5 with TRBJ2-1; 7 bases agree with TRBD2. The V segment lost 6 bases and the J segment 7 bases; nucleotides outside the gene matches: 12. There are 15 residues in the CDR3. CDR1 is MNHEY and CDR2 is SVGAGI in the germline V gene. As DNA, the CDR3 is TGTGCCAGCAGCGCCGGGGGGAGGGCCGCAAATGAGCAGTTCTTC. It is translated as CASSAGGRAANEQFF.

The CDR3 loop reads CASSVAGGGEQYF. The DNA for the CDR3 is TGTGCCAGCAGCGTAGCTGGGGGTGGCGAGCAGTACTTC. The chain joins TRBV9 to TRBJ2-7; D may correspond to TRBD1 or TRBD2 (5 bases each). Per the germline V gene, CDR1 is SGDLS and CDR2 is YYNGEE. This CDR3 comprises 13 residues. Trimming stripped 0 bases from V and 6 bases from J, with 10 bases between.

J is TRBJ1-5 and V is TRBV28, with 9 bases lining up with TRBD1. Germline V lookup: CDR1 MDHEN, CDR2 SYDVKM. V dropped 2 bases and J dropped 7; count of bases not matched to a gene: 9. CDR3 length equals 16 residues. CDR3 bases: TGTGCCAGCAGTTTACCCGGGACAGGGTATGGACAGCCCCAGCATTTT. This codes for CASSLPGTGYGQPQHF.

The chain is built from TRBV21-1 and TRBJ2-5. TRBV21-1 has pseudogene status. There are 13 residues in the CDR3. In DNA form, the CDR3 reads TGTGCCAGCAGCCTTAAGGGCACAGAGACCCAGTACTTC. This sequence encodes CASSLKGTETQYF.

This clone has only one observation. The chain has TRBV7-3 and TRBJ2-7; TRBD2 agrees at 12 bases. The CDR3 length is 15 residues. V gave up 5 bases and J gave up 5 bases; unmatched junction bases: 7. From germline, CDR1 is SGHTA and CDR2 FQGTGA. This CDR3 reads CASSLTSGSFDEQYF. CDR3 nucleotide sequence: TGTGCCAGCAGCCTGACTAGCGGGAGTTTCGACGAGCAGTACTTC.

V usage is TRBV30 and J usage is TRBJ1-1; possibly TRBD1 for D (6 bases). The germline CDR1 and CDR2 sequences are GTSNPN and SVGIG (reference sequence). The CDR3 covers 14 residues. Trimming took off 4 bases at V and 3 bases at J, with 15 bases between the two ends. The CDR3, as DNA: TGTGCCTGGACCCGGCATGGGGGCCACACTGAAGCTTTCTTT. Translation: CAWTRHGGHTEAFF.

This chain connects TRBV3-1 (or the pseudogene TRBV3-2) to TRBJ2-4, with D possibly being TRBD2 (5 bases). The CDR3 has 14 amino acids. V gave up 3 bases and J gave up 0 bases, with 6 bases separating them. The germline V gene encodes CDR1 LGHDT and CDR2 YNNKEL (reference sequence). The CDR3 here is CASSHGLAKNIQYF. Written as DNA, the CDR3 is TGTGCCAGCAGCCACGGACTAGCCAAAAACATTCAGTACTTC.

The V gene is TRBV6-6, the J gene TRBJ2-7; 12 bases agree with TRBD2. Germline assignment: CDR1 MNHNY and CDR2 SVGAGI (reference sequence). V lost 8 bases to trimming and J lost 3 bases; unmatched junction nucleotides: 2. The CDR3 spans 13 residues. The CDR3 region is CASQTSGGYEQYF. The CDR3 DNA reads as TGTGCCAGCCAGACTAGCGGGGGCTACGAGCAGTACTTC.

This chain joins TRBV28 and TRBJ1-4, with D maybe TRBD1 (6 bases). The length of the CDR3 is 15 residues. V lost 0 bases and J lost 8, with 13 bases in between. Germline CDR1 reads MDHEN; CDR2 reads SYDVKM. CDR3 bases: TGTGCCAGCAGTTTATGGTCCGGGGGCCAGGAAAAACTGTTTTTT. This encodes CASSLWSGGQEKLFF.

This chain uses TRBV27 with TRBJ1-2; D might be TRBD1 (5 bases). The CDR3 is 15 residues long. The V end lost 6 bases, the J end lost 8 bases, and 22 bases lay between the germline ends. CDR1 and CDR2 (germline): MNHEY, SMNVEV (reference sequence). CDR3 DNA: TGTGCCAGCAGACCTGACGTCGACAGCCCTTGGGGCTACACCTTC. Translation gives CASRPDVDSPWGYTF.

The V call is TRBV30, the J call TRBJ2-1, with D possibly matching TRBD1 (5 bases). The CDR3 extends over 13 amino acids. Deletions cut 0 bases from V and 4 bases from J, with 7 bases between. Germline CDR1 GTSNPN, CDR2 SVGIG (reference sequence). The CDR3 loop is CAWSVGQYNEQFF. CDR3 DNA: TGTGCCTGGAGTGTGGGGCAATACAATGAGCAGTTCTTC.

The table lists this clone with a count of one. J is TRBJ1-2 and V is TRBV2; 7 bases fit TRBD1. Germline V gives CDR1 SNHLY, CDR2 FYNNEI. V was pared by 6 bases and J by 2 bases, with 9 bases of the junction left unmatched. CDR3 length: 15 residues. The DNA of the CDR3 is TGTGCCAGCAGGGCCGCGTCAGGGGGAAACTATGGCTACACCTTC. Translation: CASRAASGGNYGYTF.

This chain uses TRBV21-1 with TRBJ2-7; TRBD2 is the table's D call, not checked against the DNA. TRBV21-1 is annotated as a pseudogene. CDR3 length: 18 residues. The CDR3 sequence: CASSNPRGLAAFTTEQYF. DNA for the CDR3: TGTGCCAGCAGCAACCCCCGGGGACTAGCGGCCTTTACGACCGAGCAGTACTTC.

The chain couples TRBV2 to TRBJ1-1, with 8 bases fitting TRBD1. J lost 4 bases, V lost 8 bases, and 9 bases had no gene match. This CDR3 is built from 14 residues. CDR1 and CDR2 from the germline V gene are SNHLY and FYNNEI. DNA of the CDR3: TGTGCCAGCGGCCAGACAGGGGCCGGCACTGAAGCTTTCTTT. Translating it yields CASGQTGAGTEAFF.

The chain uses TRBV18 and TRBJ2-1; 9 positions match TRBD2. The germline V gene has CDR1 KGHSH and CDR2 LQKENI. V lost 4 bases, J lost 7 bases, and 11 bases stayed unmatched. The CDR3 spans 16 residues. The CDR3 DNA sequence: TGTGCCAGCTCACACGGTGGCGGGAGGGCCGGGAATGAGCAGTTCTTC. Protein product: CASSHGGGRAGNEQFF.

The chain couples TRBV7-8 to TRBJ2-7; D is possibly TRBD1 (7 bases). Per the germline V gene, CDR1 is SGHVS and CDR2 is FQNEAQ. There are 14 residues in the CDR3. Between the trimmed V and J ends, which lost 5 bases and 0 bases, there was a span of 11 bases. The CDR3 DNA sequence: TGTGCCAGCAGCGGCGGGACAGACTCCTACGAGCAGTACTTC. Protein sequence: CASSGGTDSYEQYF. Combining the CDR3 with reference TRBV7-8 and TRBJ2-7 gives the whole variable domain GAGVSQSPRYKVAKRGQDVALRCDPISGHVSLFWYQQALGQGPEFLTYFQNEAQLDKSGLPSDRFFAERPEGSVSTLKIQRTQQEDSAVYLCASSGGTDSYEQYFGPGTRLTVT.

The CDR3 sequence is CASWDTAGDTQYF. The CDR3 DNA reads as TGCGCCAGCTGGGACACCGCGGGAGATACGCAGTATTTT. The rearrangement joins TRBV10-2 to TRBJ2-3; TRBD1 might be the D (6 bases). The V and J ends lost 8 bases and 5 bases respectively, with 14 bases between them. Germline V lookup: CDR1 WSHSY, CDR2 SAAADI. CDR3 length equals 13 residues.

V usage is TRBV19 and J usage is TRBJ1-2; the match to TRBD1 covers 11 bases. The CDR3 length is 14 residues. The germline V gene has CDR1 LNHDA and CDR2 SQIVND (reference sequence). Losses at the gene ends were 5 bases for V and 8 bases for J; bases not matched to a gene: 7. CDR3 nucleotide sequence: TGTGCCAGTAGTCCCAGGACAGGGGGCGTAGGCTACACCTTC. Protein sequence: CASSPRTGGVGYTF.

The J gene is TRBJ1-1, the V gene TRBV21-1. TRBV21-1 is annotated as a pseudogene. This CDR3 has 17 residues. The CDR3 DNA reads TGTGCCAGCAGCAACCCTTTCCCGGATGGGGAAAACACTGAAGCTTTCTTT. This encodes CASSNPFPDGENTEAFF.